The 9 T cell receptor beta chains given below trace back to one sample, sequenced in a study of spatial heterogeneity in lung cancer (dated by TCRdb to the late 2010s). This specimen's time point label, per the study, means: sample taken at primary tumor resection. Library preparation used 5' RACE. Instrument used: NextSeq 500. TCRdb cleaned the public reads at Q25 with fastp, built clones with MiXCR and kept in-frame beta chains. Entries are consolidated by CDR3 protein sequence, retaining the most common genes and DNA. The table for this sample lists roughly 48,000 distinct CDR3 sequences; roughly 5.2% of them were counted only once. Roughly 10% of the sample rests with the top ten. The sequences come from PBMCs, collected at surgery. Every receptor here comes from a male donor with early-stage non-small cell lung cancer.

This clonotype was recorded many times. The chain employs TRBV5-1 and TRBJ2-7; 8 bases align to TRBD1. The CDR3 extends over 14 amino acids. Looked up from germline, CDR1 is SGHRS and CDR2 is YFSETQ. The V gene end was trimmed by 4 bases and the J gene end by 4 bases; junction bases not matched to a gene: 7. In DNA form, the CDR3 reads TGCGCCAGCAGCCCGGACAGGGCCGGGTACGAGCAGTACTTC. It encodes CASSPDRAGYEQYF.

This clonotype was observed at least ten times. The chain uses TRBV5-1 and TRBJ2-2; D may correspond to TRBD1 or TRBD2 (6 bases each). Trimming left V 5 bases short and J 6 bases short, with 20 bases between. This CDR3 region has 16 residues. Germline CDR1 and CDR2: SGHRS and YFSETQ. The CDR3, as DNA: TGCGCCAGCAGTGGGGGGCCCTCTTATCGGGCCGGGGAGCTGTTTTTT. It codes for CASSGGPSYRAGELFF.

Ten or more counts support this clonotype. The chain has TRBV5-1 and TRBJ1-1; D possibly corresponds to TRBD1 (6 bases). This CDR3 region has 14 residues. CDR1 SGHRS and CDR2 YFSETQ come from the germline V gene. V was cut by 2 bases and J by 2 bases, with 10 bases left in between. The CDR3 nucleotides read TGCGCCAGCAGCTTTACAGGGCCCAACACTGAAGCTTTCTTT. Residues: CASSFTGPNTEAFF.

This clonotype showed up many times. The chain has TRBV29-1 and TRBJ2-1; 8 positions agree with TRBD2. CDR1 is SQVTM and CDR2 is ANQGSEA in the germline V gene. Trimming took 6 bases from V and 9 from J; bases not matched to a gene: 1. This CDR3 has 10 residues. The CDR3 here is CSVGGGEQFF. DNA for the CDR3: TGCAGCGTCGGGGGGGGTGAGCAGTTCTTC.

This clonotype was picked up many times. The chain uses TRBV29-1 and TRBJ2-1, with D tentatively TRBD2 (5 bases). The CDR3 contains 11 residues. Germline loops: CDR1 SQVTM, CDR2 ANQGSEA. V lost 3 bases to trimming and J lost 7 bases, with 7 bases between them. CDR3 residues: CSVDRRNEQFF. The DNA of the CDR3 is TGCAGCGTTGATAGGAGGAATGAGCAGTTCTTC.

The chain carries TRBV19 and TRBJ2-4; D gene unclear. Germline V CDR1 and CDR2: LNHDA, SQIVND (reference sequence). The CDR3 sequence is 15 residues long. The V and J ends lost 6 bases and 0 bases respectively, with 12 bases between them. The CDR3 loop reads CASSLAGLAKNIQYF. CDR3 bases: TGTGCCAGTAGCCTTGCCGGCTTAGCCAAAAACATTCAGTACTTC.

This clonotype was recorded at least ten times. The V and J genes are TRBV12-3 or TRBV12-4 and TRBJ1-2; 8 positions match TRBD1. This CDR3 spans 13 amino acids. The V and J ends lost 6 bases and 4 bases, in that order; junction bases with no gene match: 4. CDR3 loop: CASRPGGGYGYTF. CDR3 bases: TGTGCCAGCAGACCAGGGGGCGGCTATGGCTACACCTTC.

Concerning this clonotype itself: A read error may explain this, as a much larger clone is one base away. The rearrangement links TRBV18 to TRBJ2-5, with D tentatively TRBD1 (5 bases). The germline V gene has CDR1 KGHSH and CDR2 LQKENI. This CDR3 spans 12 amino acids. The CDR3 reads CASTPQEQTQYF. Here the CDR3 DNA reads TGTGCCAGCACACCACAGGAGCAGACCCAGTACTTC.

The sample holds many counts of this clonotype. The V and J genes are TRBV7-9 and TRBJ1-4; possibly TRBD1 for D (6 bases). Germline V lookup: CDR1 SEHNR, CDR2 FQNEAQ (reference sequence). V was trimmed by 5 bases and J by 5 bases, leaving 12 bases between them. The CDR3 sequence is 14 residues long. The CDR3 spells CASSQQGGNEKLFF. In nucleotides, the CDR3 is TGTGCCAGCAGCCAACAGGGTGGAAATGAAAAACTGTTTTTT. The entire variable domain, with the rest obtained from reference TRBV7-9 and TRBJ1-4, is as follows: DTGVSQNPRHKITKRGQNVTFRCDPISEHNRLYWYRQTLGQGPEFLTYFQNEAQLEKSRLLSDRFSAERPKGSFSTLEIQRTEQGDSAMYLCASSQQGGNEKLFFGSGTQLSVL.